This entry concerns a single T cell receptor beta chain. The antigen remains unidentified. The sample comes from a study of cytotoxic CD8 clonotypes in ibrutinib-treated CLL. Study-wide background: Response material was collected after a median about 12 months of treatment, range 6 to 36.

V lost 0 bases and J 1 base, leaving 17 bases between the germline ends. The germline CDR1 and CDR2 sequences are SGHKS and YYEKEE (reference sequence). This CDR3 is built from 17 residues. Profiled with immunoSEQ multiplex PCR; TCRdb holds only in-frame clones, not every one. The table includes some 140,000 clones, around 84% detected once. Study-level findings and limits: Higher clonality was seen at ibrutinib response and a return toward baseline at progression.

This TCR was recovered from a human donor with chronic lymphocytic leukemia. This rearrangement joins TRBV5-5 to TRBJ2-7; a possible D gene is TRBD1 (6 bases). The sample here was PBMCs, taken after 24 months of ibrutinib treatment. CDR3 loop: CASSLEAEQGFSYEQYF. The CDR3 DNA reads TGTGCCAGCAGCTTGGAAGCCGAACAGGGTTTTTCCTACGAGCAGTACTTC.